Listed here are 27 T cell receptor beta chains from one sample, sequenced in a study of naive and memory T cell subsets. Both TRBC1 and TRBC2 were covered by a beta constant-region primer of two equimolar oligonucleotides. The ligated cDNA underwent four PCR rounds using SP2 and nested alpha and beta constant-region primers. Each CDR3 protein gets one entry after TCRdb re-called the UMI-ligation and nested PCR reads with MiXCR. The data contain tens of thousands of distinct CDR3 sequences, roughly 9.3% of them singletons. The material sequenced was naive CD8+ T cells from blood. These receptors all come from a human donor in good health.

The chain uses TRBV28 and TRBJ1-1; D remains unclear. Germline CDR1 reads MDHEN; CDR2 reads SYDVKM. The CDR3 length is 11 residues. V dropped 7 bases and J dropped 1 base, with 4 bases sitting between them. CDR3 in DNA: TGTGCCAGCAATCGGAACACTGAAGCTTTCTTT. Translation gives CASNRNTEAFF.

This clonotype has just a few counts. This chain links TRBV21-1 with TRBJ2-3; the table's D call of TRBD2 was not tested on the DNA. TRBV21-1 is designated a pseudogene. There are 15 residues in the CDR3. The CDR3 loop reads CASSKARAGTDTQYF. The CDR3 DNA sequence: TGTGCCAGCAGCAAAGCGAGGGCCGGCACAGATACGCAGTATTTT.

This clonotype occurred many times. This chain links TRBV2 with TRBJ1-1, with D uncertain. Germline V gene lookup returns CDR1 SNHLY and CDR2 FYNNEI. The V end lost 6 bases, the J end lost 8 bases, and 10 bases lay between the germline ends. There are 11 residues in the CDR3. The CDR3 nucleotides are TGTGCCAGCAGAGAGTGGCAGGAAGCTTTCTTT. Translating gives CASREWQEAFF. Complete variable domain (other parts from reference TRBV2 and TRBJ1-1): EPEVTQTPSHQVTQMGQEVILRCVPISNHLYFYWYRQILGQKVEFLVSFYNNEISEKSEIFDDQFSVERPDGSNFTLKIRSTKLEDSAMYFCASREWQEAFFGQGTRLTVV.

Notes on this clonotype: At one end, the junction sequence differs from germline, possibly due to a read error. This chain links TRBV28 with TRBJ1-3; perhaps TRBD1 as D (5 bases). Germline V gives CDR1 MDHEN, CDR2 SYDVKM. The CDR3 is made up of 17 amino acids. CDR3 residues: CASSFYLTGDLGDTIYF. In DNA, the CDR3 is TGTGCCAGCAGTTTTTACCTAACAGGAGACCTTGGAGACACCATATATTTT.

The gene calls are TRBV7-9 and TRBJ2-6; 7 nucleotides match TRBD1. The CDR3 loop spans 16 amino acids. The trim removed 5 bases at V and 0 bases at J, leaving 4 bases unmatched. Germline CDR1 reads SEHNR; CDR2 reads FQNEAQ (reference sequence). CDR3 in amino acids: CASSRNRGSGANVLTF. CDR3 nucleotides: TGTGCCAGCAGCCGGAACAGGGGCTCTGGGGCCAACGTCCTGACTTTC.

The sample holds a few counts of this clonotype. The V and J genes are TRBV13 and TRBJ1-2; D not resolved. CDR3 length equals 13 residues. Germline CDR1 and CDR2: PRHDT and FYEKMQ (reference sequence). Trimming stripped 1 base from V and 7 bases from J, with 10 bases between. CDR3 in DNA: TGTGCCAGCAGCTTAGTCGTGGGTTCTGGCTACACCTTC. This translates into CASSLVVGSGYTF.

The rearrangement uses TRBV4-1 and TRBJ2-7, with 7 bases that match TRBD1. The V segment lost 3 bases and the J segment 4 bases; nucleotides outside the gene matches: 9. The CDR3 consists of 15 residues. CDR1 and CDR2 (germline): MGHRA, YSYEKL. For the CDR3, the DNA is TGCGCCAGCAGCCAGGGCCGGACAGGAGAATACGAGCAGTACTTC. Protein: CASSQGRTGEYEQYF.

There are many counts of this clonotype. The chain uses TRBV10-3 and TRBJ2-7; tentatively, D is TRBD1 (5 bases). The CDR3 has 14 residues. The germline CDR1 and CDR2 sequences are ENHRY and SYGVKD. The germline V and J ends were trimmed by 2 bases and 0 bases, with 8 bases remaining between them. DNA for the CDR3: TGTGCCATCAGTGAGGGGGCCCTCTCCTACGAGCAGTACTTC. This encodes CAISEGALSYEQYF.

This clonotype was counted between two and nine times. The rearrangement links TRBV13 to TRBJ2-7, with TRBD2 identical over 7 bases. This CDR3 is 14 amino acids long. The germline gives CDR1 PRHDT, CDR2 FYEKMQ (reference sequence). The V and J ends lost 2 bases and 7 bases, in that order; junction bases with no gene match: 8. CDR3 sequence (DNA): TGTGCCAGCAGCTTACGGGGGGAGGGAGGAGAGCAGTACTTC. This encodes CASSLRGEGGEQYF.

This chain joins TRBV2 and TRBJ2-7; D is uncertain. V was clipped by 4 bases and J by 7 bases, with 14 bases between them. The germline V gene has CDR1 SNHLY and CDR2 FYNNEI. The length of the CDR3 is 13 residues. The CDR3, as DNA: TGTGCCAGCAGTGGGGCCCTCCGAGTGGAGCAGTACTTC. Translated, it gives CASSGALRVEQYF.

This rearrangement joins TRBV12-3 or TRBV12-4 to TRBJ2-3, with 9 nucleotides matching TRBD2. The trim removed 2 bases at V and 0 bases at J, leaving 6 bases unmatched. The CDR3 has 17 amino acids. The CDR3 here is CASSLFGTSGSTDTQYF. The CDR3 bases are TGTGCCAGCAGTTTATTTGGCACTAGCGGGAGCACAGATACGCAGTATTTT.

This clonotype was seen a few times. This chain joins TRBV28 and TRBJ2-7; D gene unclear. This CDR3 has 14 residues. V lost 1 base to trimming and J lost 2 bases, with 9 bases between them. Germline lookup yields CDR1 MDHEN and CDR2 SYDVKM. The CDR3 region is CASSLSVSTYEQYF. The CDR3 nucleotides are TGTGCCAGCAGTTTATCTGTAAGCACCTACGAGCAGTACTTC.

The chain carries TRBV15 and TRBJ2-1; 11 bases line up with TRBD2. This CDR3 spans 15 amino acids. From germline, CDR1 is LNHNV and CDR2 YYDKDF (reference sequence). The V segment lost 6 bases and the J segment 5 bases; nucleotides outside the gene matches: 6. DNA for the CDR3: TGTGCCACCAGGCCTGATAGCGGGAGGGACAATGAGCAGTTCTTC. Amino acid sequence: CATRPDSGRDNEQFF. The full variable domain, with the rest looked up from reference TRBV15 and TRBJ2-1, is DAMVIQNPRYQVTQFGKPVTLSCSQTLNHNVMYWYQQKSSQAPKLLFHYYDKDFNNEADTPDNFQSRRPNTSFCFLDIRSPGLGDTAMYLCATRPDSGRDNEQFFGPGTRLTVL.

This clonotype was seen at least ten times. The chain couples TRBV29-1 to TRBJ1-1; 7 bases are a match to TRBD1. This CDR3 is built from 15 residues. V gave up 3 bases and J gave up 2 bases; unmatched junction bases: 9. Germline CDR1 reads SQVTM; CDR2 reads ANQGSEA. This CDR3 reads CSVDWEGQVNTEAFF. The CDR3 DNA sequence: TGCAGCGTTGATTGGGAAGGACAGGTCAACACTGAAGCTTTCTTT.

This chain links TRBV25-1 with TRBJ1-4; a possible D gene is TRBD1 (6 bases). The CDR3 extends over 15 amino acids. Trimming stripped 0 bases from V and 3 bases from J, with 8 bases between. Germline lookup yields CDR1 MGHDK and CDR2 SYGVNS. DNA of the CDR3: TGTGCCAGCAGTGAATACGGGGGCCCTAATGAAAAACTGTTTTTT. It encodes CASSEYGGPNEKLFF.

In this sample, this clonotype turned up a few times. V gene TRBV6-6 combines with J gene TRBJ2-1, with 8 bases identical to TRBD1. The CDR3 runs 19 residues. Trimming took 0 bases from V and 2 from J; bases not matched to a gene: 12. Per germline, CDR1 MNHNY and CDR2 SVGAGI (reference sequence). This CDR3 is CASSYSGARTGHTYNEQFF. In DNA, the CDR3 is TGTGCCAGCAGTTACTCGGGGGCCCGGACAGGGCATACCTACAATGAGCAGTTCTTC.

This clonotype has more than one count but fewer than ten. The chain links TRBV12-5 to TRBJ2-1; 7 bases match TRBD2. V dropped 8 bases and J dropped 0; count of bases not matched to a gene: 7. Germline CDR1 is LGHNT and CDR2 is FRNRAP. CDR3 length: 15 residues. In nucleotides, the CDR3 is TGTGCTAGTAGTACTAGCGCGAGCTCCTACAATGAGCAGTTCTTC. This gives the protein CASSTSASSYNEQFF.

This clonotype was detected ten times or more. V is TRBV20-1 and J is TRBJ2-1; no clear D. From germline, CDR1 is DFQATT and CDR2 SNEGSKA (reference sequence). The V gene lost 0 bases and the J gene lost 4 bases, with 1 base spanning the gap. The length of the CDR3 is 11 residues. The CDR3 sequence: CSARDYNEQFF. CDR3 nucleotide sequence: TGCAGTGCTAGAGATTACAATGAGCAGTTCTTC.

The rearrangement joins TRBV30 to TRBJ1-5; no reliable D call. Germline CDR1 and CDR2: GTSNPN and SVGIG (reference sequence). The V end was cut by 2 bases, the J end by 6 bases, with 14 bases between. The CDR3 has 14 residues. The CDR3 here is CAWSSPALTQPQHF. The DNA for the CDR3 is TGTGCCTGGAGTTCGCCGGCCCTCACTCAGCCCCAGCATTTT. Combining the CDR3 with reference TRBV30 and TRBJ1-5 gives the whole variable domain SQTIHQWPATLVQPVGSPLSLECTVEGTSNPNLYWYRQAAGRGLQLLFYSVGIGQISSEVPQNLSASRPQDRQFILSSKKLLLSDSGFYLCAWSSPALTQPQHFGDGTRLSIL.

The chain carries TRBV11-2 and TRBJ2-1, with a weak D call TRBD2 (6 bases). The CDR3 consists of 14 residues. Germline V gene sequence: CDR1 SGHAT, CDR2 FQNNGV. V lost 3 bases to trimming and J lost 15 bases, with 21 bases between them. The CDR3 region is CASSLISSAGYRFF. In nucleotides, the CDR3 is TGTGCCAGCAGCTTGATATCGTCGGCGGGATATCGGTTCTTC. Filled out from reference TRBV11-2 and TRBJ2-1, the complete variable domain reads EAGVAQSPRYKIIEKRQSVAFWCNPISGHATLYWYQQILGQGPKLLIQFQNNGVVDDSQLPKDRFSAERLKGVDSTLKIQPAKLEDSAVYLCASSLISSAGYRFFGPGTRLTVL.

This clonotype was found a few times. The rearrangement joins TRBV20-1 to TRBJ2-1; no reliable D call. Trimming removed 0 bases from V and 7 bases from J, with 7 bases in between. The germline CDR1 and CDR2 sequences are DFQATT and SNEGSKA (reference sequence). The CDR3 has 12 amino acids. CDR3 DNA: TGCAGTGCTAGAGATGAAGGGAATGAGCAGTTCTTC. The encoded protein is CSARDEGNEQFF.

This rearrangement joins TRBV10-3 to TRBJ1-1; no firm D call. The CDR3 is made up of 13 amino acids. Trimming left V 1 base short and J 0 bases short, with 3 bases between. Germline CDR1 is ENHRY and CDR2 is SYGVKD. CDR3 region: CAISEWLNTEAFF. CDR3 nucleotide sequence: TGTGCCATCAGTGAGTGGCTGAACACTGAAGCTTTCTTT.

V gene TRBV6-1 combines with J gene TRBJ1-3; D gene ambiguous. V was trimmed by 2 bases and J by 4 bases, leaving 12 bases between them. Germline V gives CDR1 MNHNS, CDR2 SASEGT. The CDR3 totals 15 residues. This CDR3 reads CASSELRIDGNTIYF. CDR3 nucleotide sequence: TGTGCCAGCAGTGAACTGAGGATTGACGGAAACACCATATATTTT.

This clonotype occurred many times. The rearrangement links TRBV7-3 to TRBJ1-1; TRBD1 aligns across 8 bases. The ends lost 5 bases at V and 4 bases at J; junction bases unmatched: 3. Per germline, CDR1 SGHTA and CDR2 FQGTGA. This CDR3 is built from 13 residues. The CDR3 DNA follows: TGTGCCAGCAGCGAAACAGGGGGCACTGAAGCTTTCTTT. Amino acid sequence: CASSETGGTEAFF.

In its sample, this clonotype was seen many times. This sequence joins TRBV20-1 and TRBJ1-4, with a weak D call TRBD1 (6 bases). CDR1 and CDR2 (germline): DFQATT, SNEGSKA (reference sequence). V shed 0 bases and J shed 4 bases, with 9 bases lying between them. The CDR3 extends over 14 amino acids. CDR3 bases: TGCAGTGCTAGAGATCACAGGGTTAATGAAAAACTGTTTTTT. Encoded protein: CSARDHRVNEKLFF.

J is TRBJ1-6 and V is TRBV28; unclear D gene. The length of the CDR3 is 14 residues. V dropped 2 bases and J dropped 7 bases, with 9 bases sitting between them. Looked up from germline, CDR1 is MDHEN and CDR2 is SYDVKM. The CDR3: CASSLIRGNSPLHF. CDR3 DNA sequence: TGTGCCAGCAGTTTAATCCGGGGAAATTCACCCCTCCACTTT. Together with reference TRBV28 and TRBJ1-6, the CDR3 gives the full variable domain: DVKVTQSSRYLVKRTGEKVFLECVQDMDHENMFWYRQDPGLGLRLIYFSYDVKMKEKGDIPEGYSVSREKKERFSLILESASTNQTSMYLCASSLIRGNSPLHFGNGTRLTVT.

This clonotype has more than one count but fewer than ten. The chain carries TRBV10-3 and TRBJ2-7; 8 positions match TRBD2. Germline assignment: CDR1 ENHRY and CDR2 SYGVKD. The V gene end was trimmed by 9 bases and the J gene end by 0 bases; junction bases not matched to a gene: 4. CDR3 length: 13 residues. The CDR3: CAIGLADSYEQYF. CDR3 nucleotide sequence: TGTGCCATTGGACTAGCTGACTCCTACGAGCAGTACTTC.